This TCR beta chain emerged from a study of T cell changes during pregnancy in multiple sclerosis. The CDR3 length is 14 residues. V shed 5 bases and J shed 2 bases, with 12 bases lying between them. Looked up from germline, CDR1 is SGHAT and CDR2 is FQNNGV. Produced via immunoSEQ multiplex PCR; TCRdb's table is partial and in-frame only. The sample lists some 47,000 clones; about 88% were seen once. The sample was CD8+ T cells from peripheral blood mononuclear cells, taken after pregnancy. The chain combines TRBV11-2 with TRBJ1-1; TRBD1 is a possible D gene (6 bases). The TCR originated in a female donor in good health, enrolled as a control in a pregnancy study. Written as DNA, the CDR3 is TGTGCCAGCAGCCCCAGGGGCAGAAACACTGAAGCTTTCTTT. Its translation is CASSPRGRNTEAFF.